This T cell receptor (beta chain) is drawn from a study of siplizumab effects on memory and regulatory T cells. General study points: Naive T cells were seemingly more diverse than memory cells, and major contributions to the alloresponse seemed to be made by them. Siplizumab led to significantly less abundant alloreactive sequences that could be traced back to unstimulated CD4+ memory cells. Proliferating Tregs' suppressive function in siplizumab cultures went unconfirmed.

Note on this clone: Its antigen is unidentified.

Responder and stimulator cells in the mixed lymphocyte reaction were cultured together for roughly six days at 37°C. CDR3 length: 16 residues. Trimming stripped 1 base from V and 4 bases from J, with 17 bases between. Germline V gives CDR1 SEHNR, CDR2 FQNEAQ (reference sequence). Assays covered 85,000 to 100,000 TCR templates per sample. Assay used: immunoSEQ multiplex PCR; TCRdb lists only in-frame clones, some missing. Of 3,000 to 3,500 clones in the sample, 55% are singletons; the top ten hold about two fifths. This chain joins TRBV7-9 and TRBJ2-7; D gene uncertain. Input material: CFSE-low (dividing) CD8+ T cells sorted from an allogeneic mixed lymphocyte reaction. The source of this sequence is a human donor in good health; the cells came from an allogeneic mixed lymphocyte reaction. Some clones in this sample may be carry-over from other donors' samples. This CDR3 reads CASSLETADILYEQYF. In DNA, the CDR3 is TGTGCCAGCAGCTTAGAGACCGCTGATATCCTTTACGAGCAGTACTTC.